This T cell receptor beta chain was recovered during a study of identical twins. TCRdb re-called the 5' RACE reads through MiXCR, storing one row per CDR3 protein. The sample has 300,000 to 400,000 distinct CDR3 sequences, around an eighth seen once; the top ten hold more than 6%. This clonotype was observed a handful of times. This sample also belongs to another study, concerning yellow fever vaccine responses in identical twins.

What was sequenced was CD8+ T cells sorted from blood. The source is a woman younger than 35 in good health.

The CDR3 spells CASSGQSLGQYF. CDR3 DNA sequence: TGTGCCAGCAGTGGACAGTCCCTCGGGCAGTACTTC. This chain joins TRBV7-7 and TRBJ2-7, with TRBD1 as a possible D gene (6 bases). Trimming left V 6 bases short and J 9 bases short, with 15 bases between. CDR1 is SSHAT, CDR2 FNYEAQ, per germline (reference sequence). The CDR3 runs 12 residues. Full variable domain (outside the CDR3, taken from reference TRBV7-7 and TRBJ2-7): GAGVSQSPRYKVTKRGQDVTLRCDPISSHATLYWYQQALGQGPEFLTYFNYEAQPDKSGLPSDRFSAERPEGSISTLTIQRTEQRDSAMYRCASSGQSLGQYFGPGTRLTVT.